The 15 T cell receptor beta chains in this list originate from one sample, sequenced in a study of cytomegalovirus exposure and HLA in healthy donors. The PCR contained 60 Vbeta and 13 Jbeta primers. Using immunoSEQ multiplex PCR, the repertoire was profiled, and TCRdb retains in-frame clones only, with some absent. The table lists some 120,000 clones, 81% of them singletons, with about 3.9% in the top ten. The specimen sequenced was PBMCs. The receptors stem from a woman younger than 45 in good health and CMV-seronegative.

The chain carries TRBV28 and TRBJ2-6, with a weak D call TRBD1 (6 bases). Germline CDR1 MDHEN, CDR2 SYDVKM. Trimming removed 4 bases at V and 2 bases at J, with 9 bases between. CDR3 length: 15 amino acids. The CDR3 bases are TGTGCCAGCAGTTCCGGACAGACTGGGGCCAACGTCCTGACTTTC. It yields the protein CASSSGQTGANVLTF.

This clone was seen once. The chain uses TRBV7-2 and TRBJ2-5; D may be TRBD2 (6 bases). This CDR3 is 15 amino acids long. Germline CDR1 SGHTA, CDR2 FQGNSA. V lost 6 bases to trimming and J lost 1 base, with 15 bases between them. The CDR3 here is CASRTSGLIQETQYF. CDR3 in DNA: TGTGCCAGCAGGACCTCGGGACTCATCCAAGAGACCCAGTACTTC.

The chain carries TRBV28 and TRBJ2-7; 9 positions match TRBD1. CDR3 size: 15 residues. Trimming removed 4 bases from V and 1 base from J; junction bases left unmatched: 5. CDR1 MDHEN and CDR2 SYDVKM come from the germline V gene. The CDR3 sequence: CASSSAGTGSYEQYF. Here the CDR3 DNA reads TGTGCCAGCAGTTCCGCCGGGACAGGGTCCTACGAGCAGTACTTC.

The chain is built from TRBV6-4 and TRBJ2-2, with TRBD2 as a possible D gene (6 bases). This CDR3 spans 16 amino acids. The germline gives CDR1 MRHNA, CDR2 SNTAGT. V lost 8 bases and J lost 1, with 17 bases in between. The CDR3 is CASYLDFSGNTGELFF. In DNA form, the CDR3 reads TGTGCCAGCTATTTGGACTTTAGCGGGAACACCGGGGAGCTGTTTTTT.

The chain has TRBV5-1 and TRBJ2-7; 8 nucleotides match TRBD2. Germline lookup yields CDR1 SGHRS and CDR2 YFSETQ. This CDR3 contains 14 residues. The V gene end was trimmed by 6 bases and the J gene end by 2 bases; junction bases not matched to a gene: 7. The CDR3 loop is CASTYTTSAYEQYF. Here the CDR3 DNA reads TGCGCCAGCACCTACACGACTAGCGCCTACGAGCAGTACTTC.

DNA for the CDR3: TGTGCCAGCTCACCGCGACAGGTGGGCACAGATACGCAGTATTTT. Translated, it gives CASSPRQVGTDTQYF. This chain joins TRBV18 and TRBJ2-3, with D perhaps matching TRBD1 (6 bases). Germline V lookup: CDR1 KGHSH, CDR2 LQKENI. This CDR3 is built from 15 residues. Trimming left V 3 bases short and J 1 base short, with 11 bases between.

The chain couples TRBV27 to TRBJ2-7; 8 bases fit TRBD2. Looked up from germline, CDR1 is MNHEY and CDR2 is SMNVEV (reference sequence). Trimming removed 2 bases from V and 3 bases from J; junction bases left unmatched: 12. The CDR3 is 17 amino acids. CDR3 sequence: CASSLRGGRGALYEQYF. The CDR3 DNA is TGTGCCAGCAGTTTACGGGGGGGACGGGGGGCCCTCTACGAGCAGTACTTC.

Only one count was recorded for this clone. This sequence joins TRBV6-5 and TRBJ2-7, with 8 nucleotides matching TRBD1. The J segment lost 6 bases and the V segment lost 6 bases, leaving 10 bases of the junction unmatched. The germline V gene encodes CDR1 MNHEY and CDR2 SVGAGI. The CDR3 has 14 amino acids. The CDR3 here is CASSPGTGVREQYF. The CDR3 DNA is TGTGCCAGCAGCCCCGGGACAGGCGTACGCGAGCAGTACTTC.

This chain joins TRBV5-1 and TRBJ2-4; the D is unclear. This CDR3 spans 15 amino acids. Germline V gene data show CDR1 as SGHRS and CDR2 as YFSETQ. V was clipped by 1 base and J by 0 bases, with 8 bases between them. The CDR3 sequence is CASSLSVLAKNIQYF. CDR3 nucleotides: TGCGCCAGCAGCTTGTCAGTGTTAGCCAAAAACATTCAGTACTTC.

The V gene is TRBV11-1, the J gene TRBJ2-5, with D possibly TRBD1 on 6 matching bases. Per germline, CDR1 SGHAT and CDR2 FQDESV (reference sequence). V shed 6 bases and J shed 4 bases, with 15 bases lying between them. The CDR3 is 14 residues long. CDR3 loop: CASRDSPDRETQYF. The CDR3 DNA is TGTGCCAGCAGGGACAGCCCAGATAGAGAGACCCAGTACTTC.

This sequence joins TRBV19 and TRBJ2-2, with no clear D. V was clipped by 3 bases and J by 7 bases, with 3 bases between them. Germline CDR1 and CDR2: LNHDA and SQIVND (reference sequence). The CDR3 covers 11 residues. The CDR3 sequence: CASSMSGELFF. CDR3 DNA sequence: TGTGCCAGTAGTATGAGCGGGGAGCTGTTTTTT.

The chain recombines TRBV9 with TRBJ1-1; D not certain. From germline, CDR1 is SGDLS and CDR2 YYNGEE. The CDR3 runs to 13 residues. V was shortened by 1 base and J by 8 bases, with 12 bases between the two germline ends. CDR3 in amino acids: CASSVRPGEEAFF. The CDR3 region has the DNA TGTGCCAGCAGCGTAAGGCCAGGTGAGGAAGCTTTCTTT.

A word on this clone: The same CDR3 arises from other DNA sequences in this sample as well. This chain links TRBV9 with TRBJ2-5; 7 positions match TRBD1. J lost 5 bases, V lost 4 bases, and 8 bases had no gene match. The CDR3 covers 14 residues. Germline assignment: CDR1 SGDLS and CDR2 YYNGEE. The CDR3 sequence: CASSPSGQDETQYF. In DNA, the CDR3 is TGTGCCAGCAGCCCCTCCGGACAGGACGAGACCCAGTACTTC.

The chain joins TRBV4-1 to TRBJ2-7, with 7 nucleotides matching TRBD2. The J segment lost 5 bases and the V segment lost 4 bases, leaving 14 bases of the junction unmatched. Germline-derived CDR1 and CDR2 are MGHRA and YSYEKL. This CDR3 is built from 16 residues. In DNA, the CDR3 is TGCGCCAGCAGCCCGGCGGGATCTGCGGGAGTTAACGAGCAGTACTTC. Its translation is CASSPAGSAGVNEQYF.

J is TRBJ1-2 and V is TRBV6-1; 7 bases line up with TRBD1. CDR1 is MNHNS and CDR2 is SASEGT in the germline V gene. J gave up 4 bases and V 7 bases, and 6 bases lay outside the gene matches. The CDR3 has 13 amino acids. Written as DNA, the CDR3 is TGTGCCAGCAAACGGACAGGACGCTATGGCTACACCTTC. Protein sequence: CASKRTGRYGYTF.